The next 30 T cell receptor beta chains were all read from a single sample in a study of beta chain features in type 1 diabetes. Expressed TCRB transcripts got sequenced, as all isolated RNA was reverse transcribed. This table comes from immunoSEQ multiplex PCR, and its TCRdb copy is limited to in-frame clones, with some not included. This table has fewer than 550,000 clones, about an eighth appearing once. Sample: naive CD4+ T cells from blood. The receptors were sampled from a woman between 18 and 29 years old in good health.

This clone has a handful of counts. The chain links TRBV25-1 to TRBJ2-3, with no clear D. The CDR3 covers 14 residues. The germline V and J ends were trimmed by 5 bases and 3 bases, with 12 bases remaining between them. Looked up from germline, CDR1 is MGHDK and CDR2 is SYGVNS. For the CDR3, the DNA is TGTGCCAGCAGTACGATCGAGGATACAGATACGCAGTATTTT. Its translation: CASSTIEDTDTQYF.

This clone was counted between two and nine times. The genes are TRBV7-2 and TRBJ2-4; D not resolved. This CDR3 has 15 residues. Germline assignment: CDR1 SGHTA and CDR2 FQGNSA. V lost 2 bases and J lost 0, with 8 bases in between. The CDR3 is CASSLKQLAKNIQYF. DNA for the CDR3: TGTGCCAGCAGCTTAAAACAATTAGCCAAAAACATTCAGTACTTC.

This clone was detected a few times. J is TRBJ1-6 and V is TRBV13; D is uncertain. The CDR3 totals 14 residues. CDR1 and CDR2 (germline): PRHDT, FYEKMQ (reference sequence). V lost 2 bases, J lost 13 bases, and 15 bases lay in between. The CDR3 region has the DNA TGTGCCAGCAGCTTACCGCGACAATCCTATCCCCTCCACTTT. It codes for CASSLPRQSYPLHF.

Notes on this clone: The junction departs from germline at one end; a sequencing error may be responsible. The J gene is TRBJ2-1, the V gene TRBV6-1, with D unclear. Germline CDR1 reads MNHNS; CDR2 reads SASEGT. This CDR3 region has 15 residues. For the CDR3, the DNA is TGTGCCAGCACTGAATGGCGTGTTACATACAATGAGCAGTTCTTC. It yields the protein CASTEWRVTYNEQFF.

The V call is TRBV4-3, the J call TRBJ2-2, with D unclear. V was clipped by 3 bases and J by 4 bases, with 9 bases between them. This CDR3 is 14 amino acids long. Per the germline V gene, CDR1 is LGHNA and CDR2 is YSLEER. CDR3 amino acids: CASSHPGITGELFF. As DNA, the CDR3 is TGCGCCAGCAGCCACCCGGGTATCACCGGGGAGCTGTTTTTT.

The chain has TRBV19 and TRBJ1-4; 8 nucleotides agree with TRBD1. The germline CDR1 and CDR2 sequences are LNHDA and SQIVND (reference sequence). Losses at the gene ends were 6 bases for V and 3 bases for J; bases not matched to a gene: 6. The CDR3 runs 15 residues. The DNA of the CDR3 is TGTGCCAGTAGCACCCCGGGACAGGCTAATGAAAAACTGTTTTTT. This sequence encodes CASSTPGQANEKLFF.

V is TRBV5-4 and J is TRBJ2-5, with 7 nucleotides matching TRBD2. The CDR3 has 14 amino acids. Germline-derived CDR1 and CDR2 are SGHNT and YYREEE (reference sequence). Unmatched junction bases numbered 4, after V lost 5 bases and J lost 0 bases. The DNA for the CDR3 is TGTGCCAGCAGACCCGGGACTAACCAAGAGACCCAGTACTTC. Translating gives CASRPGTNQETQYF.

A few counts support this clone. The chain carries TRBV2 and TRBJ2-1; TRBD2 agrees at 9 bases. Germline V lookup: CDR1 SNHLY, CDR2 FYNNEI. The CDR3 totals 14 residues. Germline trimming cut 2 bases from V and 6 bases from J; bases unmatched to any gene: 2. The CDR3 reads CASSELAGLNEQFF. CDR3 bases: TGTGCCAGCAGTGAACTAGCGGGGCTCAATGAGCAGTTCTTC. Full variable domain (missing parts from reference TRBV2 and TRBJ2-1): EPEVTQTPSHQVTQMGQEVILRCVPISNHLYFYWYRQILGQKVEFLVSFYNNEISEKSEIFDDQFSVERPDGSNFTLKIRSTKLEDSAMYFCASSELAGLNEQFFGPGTRLTVL.

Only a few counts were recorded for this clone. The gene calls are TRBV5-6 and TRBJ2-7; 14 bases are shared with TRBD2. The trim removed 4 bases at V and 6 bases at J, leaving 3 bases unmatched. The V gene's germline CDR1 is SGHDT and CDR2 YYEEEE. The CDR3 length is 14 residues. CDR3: CASSKGLAGVEQYF. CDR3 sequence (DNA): TGTGCCAGCAGCAAGGGACTAGCGGGAGTCGAGCAGTACTTC.

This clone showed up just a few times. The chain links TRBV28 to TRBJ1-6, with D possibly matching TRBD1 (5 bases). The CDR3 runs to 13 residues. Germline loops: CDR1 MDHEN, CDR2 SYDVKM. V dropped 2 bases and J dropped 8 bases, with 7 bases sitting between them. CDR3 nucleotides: TGTGCCAGCAGTTTACTGGGGGATTCACCCCTCCACTTT. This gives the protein CASSLLGDSPLHF.

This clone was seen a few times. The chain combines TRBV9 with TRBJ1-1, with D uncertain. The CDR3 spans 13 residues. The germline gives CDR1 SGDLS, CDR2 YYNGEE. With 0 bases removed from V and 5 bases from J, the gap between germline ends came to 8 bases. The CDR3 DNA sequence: TGTGCCAGCAGCGTAGGGGGTTGGACTGAAGCTTTCTTT. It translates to CASSVGGWTEAFF.

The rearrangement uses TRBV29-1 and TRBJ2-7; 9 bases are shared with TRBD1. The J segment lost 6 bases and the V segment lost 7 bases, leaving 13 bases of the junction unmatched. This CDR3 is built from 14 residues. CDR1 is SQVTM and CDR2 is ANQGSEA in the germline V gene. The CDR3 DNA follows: TGCAGCGCTAAAGCCGGGACAGGGATCGGCGAGCAGTACTTC. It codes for CSAKAGTGIGEQYF.

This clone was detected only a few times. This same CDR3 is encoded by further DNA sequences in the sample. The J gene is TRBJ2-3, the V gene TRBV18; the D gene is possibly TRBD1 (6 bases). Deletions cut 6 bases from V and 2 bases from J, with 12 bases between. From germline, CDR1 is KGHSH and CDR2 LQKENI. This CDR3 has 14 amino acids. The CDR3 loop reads CASSPGTYTDTQYF. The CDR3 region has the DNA TGTGCCAGCTCTCCCGGGACATACACAGATACGCAGTATTTT.

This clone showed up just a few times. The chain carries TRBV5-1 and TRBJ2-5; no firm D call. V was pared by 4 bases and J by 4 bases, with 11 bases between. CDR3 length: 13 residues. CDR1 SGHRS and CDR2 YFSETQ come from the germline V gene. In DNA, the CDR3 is TGCGCCAGCAGCACGGAAGGGATAGAGACCCAGTACTTC. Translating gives CASSTEGIETQYF.

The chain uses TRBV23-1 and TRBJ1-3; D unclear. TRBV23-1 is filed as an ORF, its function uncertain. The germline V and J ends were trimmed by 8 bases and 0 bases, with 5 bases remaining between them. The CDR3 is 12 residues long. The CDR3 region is CASPSSGNTIYF. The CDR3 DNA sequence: TGCGCCAGCCCATCCTCTGGAAACACCATATATTTT.

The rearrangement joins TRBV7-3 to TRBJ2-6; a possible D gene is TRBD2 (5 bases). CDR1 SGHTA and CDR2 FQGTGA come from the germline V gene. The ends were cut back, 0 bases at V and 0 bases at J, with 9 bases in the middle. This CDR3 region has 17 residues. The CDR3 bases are TGTGCCAGCAGCTTAACGGGCGGAGGCTCTGGGGCCAACGTCCTGACTTTC. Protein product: CASSLTGGGSGANVLTF.

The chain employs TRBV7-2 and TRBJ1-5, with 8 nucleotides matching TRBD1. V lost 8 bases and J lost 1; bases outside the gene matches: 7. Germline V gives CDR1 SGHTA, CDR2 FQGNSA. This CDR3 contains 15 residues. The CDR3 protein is CASSGQGSSNQPQHF. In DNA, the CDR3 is TGTGCCAGCTCCGGACAGGGTAGCAGCAATCAGCCCCAGCATTTT.

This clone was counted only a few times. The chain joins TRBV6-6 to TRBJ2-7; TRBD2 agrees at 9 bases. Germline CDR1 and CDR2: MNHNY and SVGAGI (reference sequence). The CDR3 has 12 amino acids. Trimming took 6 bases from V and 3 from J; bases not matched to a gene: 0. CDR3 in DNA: TGTGCCAGCAGGCGGGAGGGCTACGAGCAGTACTTC. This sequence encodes CASRREGYEQYF.

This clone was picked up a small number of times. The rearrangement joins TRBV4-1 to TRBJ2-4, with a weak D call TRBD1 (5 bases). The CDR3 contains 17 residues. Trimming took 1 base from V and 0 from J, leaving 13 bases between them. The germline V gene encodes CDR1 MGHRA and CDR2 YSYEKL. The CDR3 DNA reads TGCGCCAGCAGCCAAGTTCGGCAGGGCTTAGCCAAAAACATTCAGTACTTC. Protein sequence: CASSQVRQGLAKNIQYF.

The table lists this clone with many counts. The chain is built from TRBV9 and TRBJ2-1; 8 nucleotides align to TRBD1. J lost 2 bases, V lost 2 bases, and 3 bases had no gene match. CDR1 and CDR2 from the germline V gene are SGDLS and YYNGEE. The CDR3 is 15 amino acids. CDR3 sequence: CASSVGQVAYNEQFF. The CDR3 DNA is TGTGCCAGCAGCGTGGGACAGGTAGCCTACAATGAGCAGTTCTTC.

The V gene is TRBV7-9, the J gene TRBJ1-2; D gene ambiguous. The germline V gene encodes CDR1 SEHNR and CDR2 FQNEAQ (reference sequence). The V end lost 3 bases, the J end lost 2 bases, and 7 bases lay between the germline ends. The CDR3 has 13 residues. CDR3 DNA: TGTGCCAGCAGCTTCGGGCTGAACTATGGCTACACCTTC. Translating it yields CASSFGLNYGYTF.

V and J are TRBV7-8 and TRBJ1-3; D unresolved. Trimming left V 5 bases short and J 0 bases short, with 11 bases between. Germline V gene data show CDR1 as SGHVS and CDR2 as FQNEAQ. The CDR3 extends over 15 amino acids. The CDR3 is CASSLRFSSGNTIYF. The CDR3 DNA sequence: TGTGCCAGCAGCCTAAGGTTTTCCTCTGGAAACACCATATATTTT.

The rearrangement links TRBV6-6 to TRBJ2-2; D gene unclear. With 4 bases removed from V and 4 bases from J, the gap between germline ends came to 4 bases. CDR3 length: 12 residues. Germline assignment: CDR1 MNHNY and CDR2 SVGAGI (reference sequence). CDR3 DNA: TGTGCCAGCAGTTGGGCCACCGGGGAGCTGTTTTTT. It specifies CASSWATGELFF.

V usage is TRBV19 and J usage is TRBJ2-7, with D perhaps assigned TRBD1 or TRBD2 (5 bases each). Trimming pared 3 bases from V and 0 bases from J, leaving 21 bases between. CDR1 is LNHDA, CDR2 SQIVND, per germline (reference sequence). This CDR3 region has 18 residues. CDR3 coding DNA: TGTGCCAGTAGTATTGCCCACAGGCCGGGGCCAGCCTCCTACGAGCAGTACTTC. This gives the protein CASSIAHRPGPASYEQYF.

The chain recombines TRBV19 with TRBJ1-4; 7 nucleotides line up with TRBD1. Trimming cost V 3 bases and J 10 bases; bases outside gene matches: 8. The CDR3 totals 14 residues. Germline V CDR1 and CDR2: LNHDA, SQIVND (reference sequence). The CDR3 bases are TGTGCCAGTAGTATCAAGGGGACAGTTGGAAAACTGTTTTTT. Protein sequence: CASSIKGTVGKLFF.

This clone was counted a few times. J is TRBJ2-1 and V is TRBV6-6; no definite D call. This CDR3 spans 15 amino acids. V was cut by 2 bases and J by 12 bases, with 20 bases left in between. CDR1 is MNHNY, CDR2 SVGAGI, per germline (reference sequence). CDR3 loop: CASSYPESAGARQFF. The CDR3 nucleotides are TGTGCCAGCAGTTACCCAGAGTCTGCCGGAGCCCGGCAGTTCTTC.

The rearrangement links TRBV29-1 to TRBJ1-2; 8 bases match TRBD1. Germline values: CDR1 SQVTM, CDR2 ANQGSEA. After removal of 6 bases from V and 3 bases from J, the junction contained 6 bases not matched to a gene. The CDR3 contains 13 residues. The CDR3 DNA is TGCAGCGTGGCGGGGACAGGCTACTATGGCTACACCTTC. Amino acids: CSVAGTGYYGYTF.

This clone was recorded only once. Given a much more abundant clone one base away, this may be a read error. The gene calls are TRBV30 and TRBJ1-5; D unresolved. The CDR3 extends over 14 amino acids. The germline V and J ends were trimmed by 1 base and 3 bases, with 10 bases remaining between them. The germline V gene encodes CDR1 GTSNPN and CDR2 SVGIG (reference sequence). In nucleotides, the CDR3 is TGTGCCTGGAGTGGGAGGGTGGTCAATCAGCCCCAGCATTTT. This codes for CAWSGRVVNQPQHF.

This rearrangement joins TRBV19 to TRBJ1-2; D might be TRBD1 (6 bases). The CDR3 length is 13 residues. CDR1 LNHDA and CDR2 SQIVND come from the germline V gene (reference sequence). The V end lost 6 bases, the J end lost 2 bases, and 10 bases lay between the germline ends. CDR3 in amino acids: CASRRQENYGYTF. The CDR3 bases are TGTGCCAGTAGGCGACAGGAAAACTATGGCTACACCTTC.

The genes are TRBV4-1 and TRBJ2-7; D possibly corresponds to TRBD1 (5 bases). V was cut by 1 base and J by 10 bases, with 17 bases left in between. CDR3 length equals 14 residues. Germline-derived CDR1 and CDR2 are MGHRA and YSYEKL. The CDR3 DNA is TGCGCCAGCAGCCAAGCGACAGTTTCCCCTCATCAGTACGTC. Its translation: CASSQATVSPHQYV.